Detailed here is one T cell receptor beta chain. Sequenced by immunoSEQ multiplex PCR; TCRdb stores in-frame clones only, minus some. Of 100,000 to 150,000 clones listed, 92% are singletons. CDR3 length: 14 residues. CDR1 and CDR2 from the germline V gene are LNHNV and YYDKDF (reference sequence). Between the trimmed V and J ends, which lost 1 base and 0 bases, there was a span of 7 bases. The data were taken from a study of control samples from healthy donors and cancer patients. The sequencing sample was made of blood. The TCR comes from a woman in her forties or fifties in good health. The chain carries TRBV15 and TRBJ2-7; tentative D call: TRBD1 (6 bases). CDR3 DNA sequence: TGTGCCACCAGCAGAGTGGACAGCTCCTACGAGCAGTACTTC. Translation: CATSRVDSSYEQYF.